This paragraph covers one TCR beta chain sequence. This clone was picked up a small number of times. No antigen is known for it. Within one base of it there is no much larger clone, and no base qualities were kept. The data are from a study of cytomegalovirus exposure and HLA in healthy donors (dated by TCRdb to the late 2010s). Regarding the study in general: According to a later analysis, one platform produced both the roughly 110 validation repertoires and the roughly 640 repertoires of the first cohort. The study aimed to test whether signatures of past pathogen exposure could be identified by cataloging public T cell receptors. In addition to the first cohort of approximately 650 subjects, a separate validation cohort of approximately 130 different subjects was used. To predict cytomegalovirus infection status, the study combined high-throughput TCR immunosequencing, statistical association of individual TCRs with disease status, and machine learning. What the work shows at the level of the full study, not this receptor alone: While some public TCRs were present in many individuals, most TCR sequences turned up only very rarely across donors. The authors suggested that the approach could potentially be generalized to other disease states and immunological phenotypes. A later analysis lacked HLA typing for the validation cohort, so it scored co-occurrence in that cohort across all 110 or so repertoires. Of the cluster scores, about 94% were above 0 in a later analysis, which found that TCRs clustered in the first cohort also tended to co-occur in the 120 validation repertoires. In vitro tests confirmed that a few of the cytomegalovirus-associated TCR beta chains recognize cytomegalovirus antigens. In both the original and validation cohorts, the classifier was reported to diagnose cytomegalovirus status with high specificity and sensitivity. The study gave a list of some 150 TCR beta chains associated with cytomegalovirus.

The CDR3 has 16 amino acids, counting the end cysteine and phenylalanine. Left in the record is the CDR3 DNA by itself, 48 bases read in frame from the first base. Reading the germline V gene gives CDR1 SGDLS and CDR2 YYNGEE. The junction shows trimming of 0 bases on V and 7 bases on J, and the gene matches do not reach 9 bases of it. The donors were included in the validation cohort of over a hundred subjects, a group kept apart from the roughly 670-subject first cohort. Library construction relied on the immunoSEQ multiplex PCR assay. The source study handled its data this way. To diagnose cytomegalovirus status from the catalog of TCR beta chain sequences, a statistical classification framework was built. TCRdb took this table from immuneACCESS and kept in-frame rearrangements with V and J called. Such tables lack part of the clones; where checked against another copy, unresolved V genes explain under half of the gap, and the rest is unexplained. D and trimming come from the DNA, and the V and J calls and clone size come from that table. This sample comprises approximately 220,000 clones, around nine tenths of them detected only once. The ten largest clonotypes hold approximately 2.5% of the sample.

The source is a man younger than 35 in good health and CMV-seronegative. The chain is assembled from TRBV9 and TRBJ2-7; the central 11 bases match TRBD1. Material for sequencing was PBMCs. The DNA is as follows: TGTGCCAGCAGCGTAGACCCCGGGACAGGGGGTAGGGAGCAGTACTTC. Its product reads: CASSVDPGTGGREQYF.